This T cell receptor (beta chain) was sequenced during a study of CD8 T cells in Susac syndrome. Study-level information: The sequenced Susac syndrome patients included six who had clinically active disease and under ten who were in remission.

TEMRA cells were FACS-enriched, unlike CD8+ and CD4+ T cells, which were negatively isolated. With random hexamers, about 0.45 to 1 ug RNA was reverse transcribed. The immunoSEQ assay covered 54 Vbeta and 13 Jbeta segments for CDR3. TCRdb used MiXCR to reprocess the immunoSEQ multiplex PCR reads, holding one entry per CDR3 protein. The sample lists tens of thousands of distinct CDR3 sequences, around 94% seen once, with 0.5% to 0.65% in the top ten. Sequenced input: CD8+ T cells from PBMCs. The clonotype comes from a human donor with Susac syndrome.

CDR3 sequence reads: CASSRPPGDTEAFF. CDR3 nucleotide sequence: TGTGCCAGCAGCCGTCCTCCAGGGGACACTGAAGCTTTCTTT. The genes are TRBV7-6 and TRBJ1-1, with D possibly TRBD1 on 6 matching bases. The CDR3 extends over 14 amino acids. The V gene lost 5 bases and the J gene lost 3 bases, with 13 bases spanning the gap. The germline CDR1 and CDR2 sequences are SGHVS and FNYEAQ.